The 8 T cell receptor beta chains below were found in one sample sequenced in a study of blood T cell repertoires in COVID-19. Profiling relied on immunoSEQ multiplex PCR, and the TCRdb table lists in-frame clones only, not all of them. The sample shows a few hundred thousand clones, about 82% of them seen only once. Sequencing used peripheral blood. These receptors originate from a woman aged 50 to 65 with active or convalescent COVID-19.

The V gene is TRBV6-1, the J gene TRBJ2-7; D uncertain. Germline loops: CDR1 MNHNS, CDR2 SASEGT. The CDR3 contains 12 residues. V was shortened by 0 bases and J by 4 bases, with 4 bases between the two germline ends. DNA for the CDR3: TGTGCCAGCAGTGAAGCTCGGTACGAGCAGTACTTC. It yields the protein CASSEARYEQYF.

This clone came up once. The genes are TRBV5-1 and TRBJ2-1; perhaps TRBD2 as D (6 bases). CDR3 length: 15 amino acids. CDR1 and CDR2 from the germline V gene are SGHRS and YFSETQ. Trimming left V 2 bases short and J 6 bases short, with 15 bases between. CDR3 in DNA: TGCGCCAGCAGCTTCTCGCCGGGAGCTAGCAATGAGCAGTTCTTC. It translates to CASSFSPGASNEQFF.

The chain uses TRBV7-7 and TRBJ2-1; D gene ambiguous. The ends were cut back, 1 base at V and 3 bases at J, with 13 bases in the middle. There are 16 residues in the CDR3. CDR1 SSHAT and CDR2 FNYEAQ come from the germline V gene (reference sequence). This CDR3 is CASSLVGVSFYNEQFF. As DNA, the CDR3 is TGTGCCAGCAGCTTAGTAGGCGTTAGCTTCTACAATGAGCAGTTCTTC. Looking up the rest from reference TRBV7-7 and TRBJ2-1 gives the full variable domain: GAGVSQSPRYKVTKRGQDVTLRCDPISSHATLYWYQQALGQGPEFLTYFNYEAQPDKSGLPSDRFSAERPEGSISTLTIQRTEQRDSAMYRCASSLVGVSFYNEQFFGPGTRLTVL.

This chain joins TRBV28 and TRBJ1-5; TRBD1 aligns across 8 bases. V was pared by 3 bases and J by 2 bases, with 12 bases of the junction left unmatched. Germline assignment: CDR1 MDHEN and CDR2 SYDVKM. The CDR3 contains 18 residues. In nucleotides, the CDR3 is TGTGCCAGCAGTTTGTCTGGGACAGGACTGTTAGGCAATCAGCCCCAGCATTTT. This gives the protein CASSLSGTGLLGNQPQHF.

V gene TRBV7-8 combines with J gene TRBJ1-2; TRBD1 matches 9 bases. The CDR3 runs to 16 residues. CDR1 is SGHVS and CDR2 is FQNEAQ in the germline V gene. Germline trimming cut 0 bases from V and 1 base from J; bases unmatched to any gene: 3. The CDR3 DNA sequence: TGTGCCAGCAGCTTAGCCACAGGGGGCAGTAACTATGGCTACACCTTC. Encoded protein: CASSLATGGSNYGYTF.

CDR3 region: CASTPRRGYNEQFF. The CDR3 nucleotides are TGTGCCAGCACCCCCCGAAGAGGCTACAATGAGCAGTTCTTC. V is TRBV27 and J is TRBJ2-1; D remains unclear. V lost 7 bases and J 3 bases, leaving 13 bases between the germline ends. The length of the CDR3 is 14 residues. Germline V gives CDR1 MNHEY, CDR2 SMNVEV (reference sequence).

Note on this clone: At the DNA level, this CDR3 is encoded by other sequences in the same sample as well. The V and J genes are TRBV5-1 and TRBJ1-1; the D is unclear. This CDR3 is 14 amino acids long. Germline V lookup: CDR1 SGHRS, CDR2 YFSETQ. The V and J ends lost 2 bases and 1 base respectively, with 9 bases between them. The CDR3 loop is CASSLEGGNTEAFF. The CDR3 bases are TGCGCCAGCAGCTTAGAGGGCGGGAACACTGAAGCTTTCTTT.

The chain has TRBV6-5 and TRBJ2-5; no firm D call. CDR1 is MNHEY, CDR2 SVGAGI, per germline. The CDR3 has 14 amino acids. V lost 0 bases and J 7 bases, leaving 12 bases between the germline ends. The CDR3: CASSYSAGSGTQYF. The CDR3 bases are TGTGCCAGCAGTTACTCGGCTGGGTCGGGGACCCAGTACTTC.